A single sample gave rise to the 29 T cell receptor beta chains below, sequenced in a study of molecular identifiers for immune sequencing clone quantification. TCRdb ran MiXCR on the PCR reads and lists one entry per CDR3 protein. Here the sample spans tens of thousands of distinct CDR3 sequences, 15% to 20% being singletons. The sample comprised naive CD8+ T cells from blood, with Jurkat cell RNA spiked in. This sample's subset: FACS-sorted CD8+CD4-CCR7+CD45RA+ naive T cells. Source of these receptors: a human donor in good health. Some libraries in this study had Jurkat cell RNA spiked in.

This clonotype was recorded at least ten times. This chain joins TRBV12-3 or TRBV12-4 and TRBJ1-2, with D tentatively TRBD1 (5 bases). Trimming took off 5 bases at V and 5 bases at J, with 18 bases between the two ends. This CDR3 has 15 amino acids. This chain's CDR3 is CASSPKVGGSYGYTF. The CDR3 DNA reads as TGTGCCAGCAGTCCCAAGGTGGGGGGAAGTTATGGCTACACCTTC.

This clonotype was observed many times. This chain joins TRBV9 and TRBJ2-2; perhaps TRBD2 as D (6 bases). The CDR3 runs to 15 residues. Germline loops: CDR1 SGDLS, CDR2 YYNGEE. The germline V and J ends were trimmed by 0 bases and 6 bases, with 12 bases remaining between them. The DNA of the CDR3 is TGTGCCAGCAGCGTAGCAGAACTAGCAGCCGGGGAGCTGTTTTTT. Translating it yields CASSVAELAAGELFF.

This clonotype was seen many times. The chain uses TRBV7-2 and TRBJ2-7; perhaps D is TRBD1 or TRBD2 (5 bases each). The CDR3 has 17 residues. CDR1 is SGHTA, CDR2 FQGNSA, per germline. V lost 2 bases and J lost 3, with 20 bases in between. Here the CDR3 DNA reads TGTGCCAGCAGCTTAATATCTCCCGGGGCCTTTGACTACGAGCAGTACTTC. It encodes CASSLISPGAFDYEQYF.

This clonotype was seen at least ten times. V usage is TRBV13 and J usage is TRBJ2-1, with TRBD2 matching over 7 bases. Germline assignment: CDR1 PRHDT and CDR2 FYEKMQ (reference sequence). The CDR3 is made up of 17 amino acids. With 5 bases clipped from V and 4 bases from J, the junction kept 14 bases outside the gene matches. The CDR3: CASSQTRAERDYNEQFF. Here the CDR3 DNA reads TGTGCCAGCAGCCAAACTCGGGCCGAGCGGGATTACAATGAGCAGTTCTTC.

Of note for this clonotype: Germline and junction disagree at one end, which may indicate a read error. The chain employs TRBV28 and TRBJ1-1, with unresolved D. Germline CDR1 is MDHEN and CDR2 is SYDVKM. The CDR3 spans 13 residues. CDR3 residues: CASSLWGNTEGVF. The DNA of the CDR3 is TGTGCCAGCAGTTTATGGGGGAACACTGAAGGTGTCTTT.

The chain is built from TRBV7-9 and TRBJ2-7; 7 positions agree with TRBD1. The CDR3 has 15 amino acids. Germline CDR1 reads SEHNR; CDR2 reads FQNEAQ (reference sequence). Germline trimming cut 4 bases from V and 1 base from J; bases unmatched to any gene: 7. The CDR3 loop reads CASSSRDRFSYEQYF. The CDR3 DNA reads TGTGCCAGCAGCTCCCGGGACAGATTTTCCTACGAGCAGTACTTC.

This clonotype was found many times. The chain uses TRBV7-9 and TRBJ2-3; a possible D gene is TRBD1 (6 bases). Trimming cost V 1 base and J 1 base, with 9 bases left between them. The CDR3 is made up of 15 amino acids. CDR1 and CDR2 from the germline V gene are SEHNR and FQNEAQ (reference sequence). In DNA form, the CDR3 reads TGTGCCAGCAGCTTAGGCCCAGGGGGCACAGATACGCAGTATTTT. Its translation is CASSLGPGGTDTQYF.

Only a few counts were recorded for this clonotype. The J gene is TRBJ2-7, the V gene TRBV28; 11 positions agree with TRBD2. The CDR3 is 17 amino acids. Germline V CDR1 and CDR2: MDHEN, SYDVKM. Trimming cost V 7 bases and J 2 bases; bases outside gene matches: 13. The CDR3 region is CASTRYPGLAGTYEQYF. The CDR3 DNA reads TGTGCCAGCACTCGATATCCCGGACTAGCGGGTACCTACGAGCAGTACTTC.

This clonotype was detected a few times. A much larger clone differs by one base, so this may be a read error. The chain employs TRBV29-1 and TRBJ1-1; TRBD1 matches 7 bases. CDR3 length: 14 amino acids. The V gene's germline CDR1 is SQVTM and CDR2 ANQGSEA. V gave up 4 bases and J gave up 6 bases; unmatched junction bases: 11. CDR3 region: CSVVLETTGAEAFF. Written as DNA, the CDR3 is TGCAGCGTTGTACTCGAGACCACAGGGGCTGAAGCTTTCTTT.

This clonotype showed up many times. This rearrangement joins TRBV9 to TRBJ2-1, with 8 bases matching TRBD2. The germline V gene has CDR1 SGDLS and CDR2 YYNGEE. The CDR3 is made up of 15 amino acids. Unmatched junction bases numbered 6, after V lost 6 bases and J lost 1 base. The CDR3 DNA sequence: TGTGCCAGCAACAAAGCGGGAGTATCCTACAATGAGCAGTTCTTC. Amino acid sequence: CASNKAGVSYNEQFF.

A note on this clonotype: Just one base apart from a much larger clone, this may be a read error. This chain uses TRBV12-3 or TRBV12-4 with TRBJ2-3; D not resolved. The CDR3 has 12 amino acids. V dropped 4 bases and J dropped 1 base, with 3 bases sitting between them. The DNA for the CDR3 is TGTGCCAGCAGTTCCTGCACAGATACGCAGTATTTT. This sequence encodes CASSSCTDTQYF.

This chain uses TRBV28 with TRBJ2-7; 12 bases agree with TRBD2. The germline V gene encodes CDR1 MDHEN and CDR2 SYDVKM. The CDR3 has 18 residues. Trimming took 4 bases from V and 4 from J; bases not matched to a gene: 14. DNA of the CDR3: TGTGCCAGCAGTTCATCGACTAGCGGGAGTTTGGTACTGTACGAGCAGTACTTC. Translation: CASSSSTSGSLVLYEQYF.

This clonotype came up a few times. This rearrangement joins TRBV2 to TRBJ2-7, with 7 positions matching TRBD1. After removal of 8 bases from V and 2 bases from J, the junction contained 6 bases not matched to a gene. The CDR3 is 13 residues long. The germline CDR1 and CDR2 sequences are SNHLY and FYNNEI. The CDR3 region is CASAGTETYEQYF. CDR3 coding DNA: TGTGCCAGCGCCGGGACAGAAACCTACGAGCAGTACTTC.

The V and J genes are TRBV27 and TRBJ2-7, with 10 positions matching TRBD2. The CDR3 consists of 15 residues. The V gene's germline CDR1 is MNHEY and CDR2 SMNVEV (reference sequence). Germline trimming cut 1 base from V and 4 bases from J; bases unmatched to any gene: 4. CDR3: CASSLFSGGGYEQYF. The CDR3 region has the DNA TGTGCCAGCAGTTTATTCAGCGGGGGGGGATACGAGCAGTACTTC.

This clonotype occurred many times. The rearrangement uses TRBV6-2 or TRBV6-3 and TRBJ2-2; no clear D gene. CDR1 MNHEY and CDR2 SVGEGT come from the germline V gene. V was shortened by 6 bases and J by 2 bases, with 16 bases between the two germline ends. This CDR3 contains 16 residues. Written as DNA, the CDR3 is TGTGCCAGCAGAAATAAGGGTGTCGCAAACACCGGGGAGCTGTTTTTT. This translates into CASRNKGVANTGELFF.

Turning to this clonotype: One base away lies a much larger clone, so this may be a sequencing read error. The conserved closing phenylalanine or tryptophan is absent in this CDR3, likely reflecting a read error. The V call is TRBV30, the J call TRBJ1-1; D perhaps matches TRBD1 (5 bases). The germline CDR1 and CDR2 sequences are GTSNPN and SVGIG (reference sequence). The CDR3 is 13 residues long. Trimming shortened V by 4 bases and J by 2 bases, and 11 bases separated the two germline ends. CDR3 in amino acids: CAWTLGGNTEAFL. In DNA form, the CDR3 reads TGTGCCTGGACTTTGGGGGGAAACACTGAAGCTTTCCTT.

The table lists this clonotype with many counts. This rearrangement joins TRBV6-2 or TRBV6-3 to TRBJ1-2, with 9 bases aligning to TRBD1. The CDR3 is made up of 14 amino acids. Looked up from germline, CDR1 is MNHEY and CDR2 is SVGEGT. The V and J ends lost 6 bases and 4 bases, in that order; junction bases with no gene match: 6. The CDR3 protein is CASSRTGAGYGYTF. CDR3 coding DNA: TGTGCCAGCAGCCGGACAGGGGCCGGCTATGGCTACACCTTC.

This clonotype was recorded many times. The CDR3 sequence is CASSMRETQYF. CDR3 nucleotides: TGTGCCAGCAGCATGAGAGAGACCCAGTACTTC. The chain couples TRBV5-5 to TRBJ2-5; D remains unclear. Trimming shortened V by 4 bases and J by 4 bases, and 5 bases separated the two germline ends. CDR1 is SGHKS and CDR2 is YYEKEE in the germline V gene (reference sequence). CDR3 length: 11 amino acids.

This clonotype was observed at least ten times. The J gene is TRBJ2-3, the V gene TRBV27, with TRBD2 matching 8 bases. The junction had 7 bases not matched to a gene; V was cut back by 1 base and J by 7 bases. This CDR3 is built from 15 residues. The germline CDR1 and CDR2 sequences are MNHEY and SMNVEV (reference sequence). CDR3 sequence: CASSLFPSGSNTQYF. CDR3 sequence (DNA): TGTGCCAGCAGTTTATTCCCTAGCGGGTCGAATACGCAGTATTTT.

This clonotype was detected many times. The chain has TRBV7-8 and TRBJ2-4, with D hard to call. Per the germline V gene, CDR1 is SGHVS and CDR2 is FQNEAQ. The V and J ends lost 5 bases and 0 bases respectively, with 5 bases between them. This CDR3 spans 13 amino acids. Here the CDR3 DNA reads TGTGCCAGCAGCGGATTAGCCAAAAACATTCAGTACTTC. Its translation: CASSGLAKNIQYF.

The table lists this clonotype with many counts. V usage is TRBV2 and J usage is TRBJ1-2; no reliable D call. The CDR3 extends over 15 amino acids. Germline V gene data show CDR1 as SNHLY and CDR2 as FYNNEI. Trimming stripped 3 bases from V and 3 bases from J, with 14 bases between. The CDR3 DNA reads as TGTGCCAGCAGTGATTTCTGGGAGGCCGACTATGGCTACACCTTC. Translation: CASSDFWEADYGYTF.

There are many counts of this clonotype. The chain carries TRBV3-1 and TRBJ2-7; 9 bases line up with TRBD2. CDR3 length equals 15 residues. The V segment lost 4 bases and the J segment 3 bases; nucleotides outside the gene matches: 7. Germline-derived CDR1 and CDR2 are LGHDT and YNNKEL (reference sequence). CDR3 loop: CASSLGTSSHYEQYF. In DNA, the CDR3 is TGTGCCAGCAGCCTAGGGACTAGCTCCCACTACGAGCAGTACTTC.

In nucleotides, the CDR3 is TGTGCCTGGAGCGTATCAGGGGCCTCTGAAGCTTTCTTT. Translation: CAWSVSGASEAFF. V usage is TRBV30 and J usage is TRBJ1-1, with D maybe TRBD1 (6 bases). V lost 3 bases and J lost 6, with 14 bases in between. The CDR3 is 13 residues long. CDR1 is GTSNPN, CDR2 SVGIG, per germline (reference sequence). The full variable domain, in which reference TRBV30 and TRBJ1-1 provide the parts outside the CDR3, is SQTIHQWPATLVQPVGSPLSLECTVEGTSNPNLYWYRQAAGRGLQLLFYSVGIGQISSEVPQNLSASRPQDRQFILSSKKLLLSDSGFYLCAWSVSGASEAFFGQGTRLTVV.

This clonotype came up many times. The chain combines TRBV5-1 with TRBJ1-5, with 9 bases that match TRBD1. Germline loops: CDR1 SGHRS, CDR2 YFSETQ. V lost 4 bases and J lost 6; bases outside the gene matches: 8. CDR3 length: 15 amino acids. The CDR3 protein is CASSSTGGSGQPQHF. Here the CDR3 DNA reads TGCGCCAGCAGCAGTACAGGGGGCTCGGGTCAGCCCCAGCATTTT.

In this sample, this clonotype turned up many times. The chain uses TRBV14 and TRBJ1-2; D is perhaps TRBD1 (6 bases). This CDR3 has 17 residues. The germline V and J ends were trimmed by 4 bases and 3 bases, with 21 bases remaining between them. Germline CDR1 is SGHDN and CDR2 is FVKESK. CDR3 nucleotide sequence: TGTGCCAGCAGCCTCTCGACAGGACCAAATACTCACTATGGCTACACCTTC. It yields the protein CASSLSTGPNTHYGYTF.

The chain is built from TRBV5-3 and TRBJ2-7; D remains ambiguous. TRBV5-3 is placed among ORFs of uncertain function. The CDR3 is 16 amino acids. Trimming stripped 8 bases from V and 3 bases from J, with 24 bases between. The CDR3 nucleotides read TGTGCCAGCAGTTCCCCCTGGGAAGGCACCTTCTACGAGCAGTACTTC. Encoded protein: CASSSPWEGTFYEQYF.

In its sample, this clonotype was seen many times. The gene calls are TRBV6-2 or TRBV6-3 and TRBJ2-3; maybe TRBD1 (5 bases). CDR1 MNHEY and CDR2 SVGEGT come from the germline V gene. This CDR3 has 14 residues. Trimming pared 2 bases from V and 4 bases from J, leaving 10 bases between. The CDR3 nucleotides read TGTGCCAGCAGTTACGAACAGGTTGCAGATACGCAGTATTTT. It specifies CASSYEQVADTQYF.

Worth noting for this clonotype: It may be a read error: a sequence one base away is much more abundant. The final CDR3 position lacks the conserved phenylalanine or tryptophan, pointing to a likely read error. V and J are TRBV6-1 and TRBJ2-1, with 8 bases fitting TRBD2. V dropped 1 base and J dropped 3; count of bases not matched to a gene: 5. The CDR3 extends over 16 amino acids. Germline CDR1 and CDR2: MNHNS and SASEGT. The CDR3 is CASSEVLAAFYNEQFL. The DNA for the CDR3 is TGTGCCAGCAGTGAAGTACTAGCGGCTTTCTACAATGAGCAGTTCCTC.

Turning to this clonotype: A single base separates this from a much larger clone, so it may be a read error. CDR3 amino acids: CASSLVGDTPYF. For the CDR3, the DNA is TGTGCCAGCAGCTTAGTCGGGGATACGCCGTATTTT. The genes are TRBV13 and TRBJ2-3; D might be TRBD2 (5 bases). The CDR3 runs to 12 residues. Germline V gene sequence: CDR1 PRHDT, CDR2 FYEKMQ (reference sequence).